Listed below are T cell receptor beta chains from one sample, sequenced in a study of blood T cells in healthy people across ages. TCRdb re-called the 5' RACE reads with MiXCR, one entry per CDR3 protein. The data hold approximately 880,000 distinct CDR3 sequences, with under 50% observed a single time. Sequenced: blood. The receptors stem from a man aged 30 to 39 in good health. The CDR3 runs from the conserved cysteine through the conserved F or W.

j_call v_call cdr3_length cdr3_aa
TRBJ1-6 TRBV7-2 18 CASSLVYPGGAWNSPLHF
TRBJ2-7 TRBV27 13 CTSSLPVSYEQYF
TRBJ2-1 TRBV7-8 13 CASSPQGAHEQFF
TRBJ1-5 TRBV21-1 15 CASSLRAWDNQPQHF
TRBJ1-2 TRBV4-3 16 CASSPESAFRNYGYTF
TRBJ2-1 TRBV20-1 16 CSAPLGSGASYNEQFF
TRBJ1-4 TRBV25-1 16 CASSELKTATNEKLFF
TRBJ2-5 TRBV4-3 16 CASSQGTSGYQETQYF
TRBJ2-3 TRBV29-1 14 CSVERLGGADTQYF
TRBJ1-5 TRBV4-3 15 CASSPTGMSNQPQHF
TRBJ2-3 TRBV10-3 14 CAISERDSTDTQYF
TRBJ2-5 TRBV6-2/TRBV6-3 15 CASRPARPLQETQYF
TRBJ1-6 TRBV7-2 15 CASSPRQGTNSPLHF
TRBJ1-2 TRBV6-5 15 CASRPLGLTNYGYTF
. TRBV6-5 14 CASRPRPNAYEQYF
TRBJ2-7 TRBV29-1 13 CSVAPGQGVTQYF
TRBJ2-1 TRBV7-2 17 CASSLVSERGGRNEQFF
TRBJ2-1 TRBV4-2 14 CASSQLSNTDEQFF
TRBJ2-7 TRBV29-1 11 CSVEGRDEQYF
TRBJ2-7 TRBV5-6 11 CASRLSNEQYF
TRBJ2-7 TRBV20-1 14 CSAHRDRSSYEQYF
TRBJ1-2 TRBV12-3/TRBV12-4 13 CAGSMGGNYGYTF
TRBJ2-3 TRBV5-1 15 CASSLESRGTDTQYF
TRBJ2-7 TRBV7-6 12 CASSHMSAEQYF
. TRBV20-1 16 CSASPAGTGTRYEQYF
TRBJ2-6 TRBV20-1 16 CSAFGGLSSGANVLTF
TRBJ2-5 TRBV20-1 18 CSARDPTLTNFGGETQYF
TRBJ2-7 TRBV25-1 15 CASRSPLTGGYEQYF
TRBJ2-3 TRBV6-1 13 CASSEVPSDTQYF
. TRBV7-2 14 CASSLFVGEDEQYF
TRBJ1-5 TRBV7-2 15 CASSARHGSNQPQHF
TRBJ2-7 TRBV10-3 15 CATGSDRLRSYEQYF
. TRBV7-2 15 CASSYRTSIIYEQYF
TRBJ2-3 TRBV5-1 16 CASSLFERASTDTQYF
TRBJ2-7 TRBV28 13 CASTAGGYYEQYF
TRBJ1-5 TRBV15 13 CATRSGYNQPQHF
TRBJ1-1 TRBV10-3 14 CAISGSRETGEAFF
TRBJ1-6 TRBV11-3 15 CASSLDPGADSPLHF
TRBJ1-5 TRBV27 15 CASSAGTGGTQPQHF
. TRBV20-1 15 CSPTRGGGLQETQYF
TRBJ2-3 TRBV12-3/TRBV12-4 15 CASSFSIGATDTQYF
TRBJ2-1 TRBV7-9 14 CASSPRLVYNEQFF
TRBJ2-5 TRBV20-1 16 CSASTPSGGTTETQYF
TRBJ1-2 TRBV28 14 CASSLEGGSRGYTF
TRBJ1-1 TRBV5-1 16 CASSLMGQGTNTEAFF
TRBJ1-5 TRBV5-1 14 CASSVGAGSEPQHF
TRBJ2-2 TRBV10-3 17 CAIAQQGAVGNTGELFF
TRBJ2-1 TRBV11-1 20 CASSLATPYPGGAAIYEQFF
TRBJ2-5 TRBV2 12 CASTGAQETQYF
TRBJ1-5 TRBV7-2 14 CASSPVYGNQPQHF
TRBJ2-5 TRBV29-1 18 CSVDSTSGGARSGETQYF
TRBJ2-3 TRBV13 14 CASSNRNRTDTQYF